Here is one T cell receptor beta chain with its context. Its binding antigen is unknown. Per-base quality was not reported, and no clone a single base away is much larger than it. Counted from cysteine to phenylalanine, this CDR3 has 13 amino acids. The sequence is cut down to CDR3 DNA, 39 bases in frame from base 1. Trimming takes 7 bases from V and 5 bases from J, and the germline ends sit 12 bases apart. The germline V gene provides CDR1 SNHLY and CDR2 FYNNEI. The sample originates from a study of radiotherapy plus CTLA-4 blockade in lung cancer (dated by TCRdb to between 2018 and 2020). For the wider study: Among the enrolled patients, approximately 17% had an objective response, and less than 40% reached disease control. The investigation overall reported the following: After treatment with radiotherapy and ipilimumab, TCR clones that came from tumors expanded in the peripheral blood. Increased serum interferon-beta after radiation, together with early dynamic changes in blood T cell clones, were reported to be the strongest predictors of response.

The study evaluated CTLA-4 blockade (ipilimumab) given together with focal radiation therapy in patients who had chemo-refractory metastatic non-small-cell lung cancer. Libraries were built with the immunoSEQ multiplex PCR assay. Entries here come from immuneACCESS through TCRdb and include only in-frame sequences with V and J called. Some clones fail to appear in such tables; in the studies checked, an unresolved V gene covers under half of the shortfall, and the cause of the remainder is unknown. The sample has about 120,000 clones on record, 81% of them singletons. Approximately 3.5% of the sample is held by the ten biggest clonotypes.

This receptor chain uses TRBV2 and TRBJ1-5; no D gene can be assigned with confidence. This clonotype originated in a human donor with non-small cell lung cancer that progressed on radiotherapy plus ipilimumab. Some clones in this sample may be carry-over from other donors' samples. The input for sequencing was peripheral blood, taken from a patient treated with radiotherapy plus ipilimumab. The DNA sequence is TGTGCCAGCACCAAGGACCCGGATCAGCCCCAGCATTTT. Its translation reads: CASTKDPDQPQHF.